Shown below are 15 T cell receptor beta chains from a single sample sequenced in a study of blood T cell repertoires in COVID-19. This table comes from immunoSEQ multiplex PCR, and its TCRdb copy is limited to in-frame clones, with some not included. The table lists about 59,000 clones, more than 70% of them singletons. Input material: peripheral blood. The source of these receptors is a man aged 60-69 years with active or convalescent COVID-19.

The DNA for the CDR3 is TGCAGCGTTAAGACTAGCGGGGTTGAGACCCAGTACTTC. It is translated as CSVKTSGVETQYF. The V call is TRBV29-1, the J call TRBJ2-5, with TRBD2 matching 11 bases. This CDR3 is built from 13 residues. Per germline, CDR1 SQVTM and CDR2 ANQGSEA. Trimming cost V 5 bases and J 5 bases; bases outside gene matches: 4.

The chain recombines TRBV27 with TRBJ1-6; 11 bases agree with TRBD1. This CDR3 is 16 amino acids long. Trimming cost V 5 bases and J 7 bases; bases outside gene matches: 7. CDR1 is MNHEY and CDR2 is SMNVEV in the germline V gene (reference sequence). The CDR3 bases are TGTGCCAGCAGTATTGGACAGGGGGCGAGGAATTCACCCCTCCACTTT. Encoded protein: CASSIGQGARNSPLHF.

The chain links TRBV6-1 to TRBJ1-6, with TRBD1 matching 8 bases. J gave up 0 bases and V 4 bases, and 8 bases lay outside the gene matches. The germline CDR1 and CDR2 sequences are MNHNS and SASEGT. This CDR3 contains 18 residues. The CDR3 DNA follows: TGTGCCAGCAGTGCAACCGGGACAGGAAGCTCCTATAATTCACCCCTCCACTTT. Protein sequence: CASSATGTGSSYNSPLHF.

This chain connects TRBV5-1 to TRBJ1-4, with 10 bases identical to TRBD1. Trimming removed 0 bases from V and 5 bases from J; junction bases left unmatched: 4. The germline V gene encodes CDR1 SGHRS and CDR2 YFSETQ. The CDR3 spans 16 residues. The CDR3 is CASSLGADRGNEKLFF. CDR3 DNA sequence: TGCGCCAGCAGCTTGGGGGCGGACAGGGGGAATGAAAAACTGTTTTTT.

In DNA, the CDR3 is TGTGCCAGTAGTCCCGGACAGGGAGTCTATGGCTACACCTTC. Encoded protein: CASSPGQGVYGYTF. This sequence joins TRBV19 and TRBJ1-2; 8 bases are a match to TRBD1. The CDR3 contains 14 residues. Trimming at V came to 5 bases and at J to 4 bases, leaving 6 bases not matched to a gene. Germline V gene lookup returns CDR1 LNHDA and CDR2 SQIVND (reference sequence).

The rearrangement uses TRBV24-1 and TRBJ1-1, with D hard to call. The CDR3 is 13 residues long. Germline CDR1 and CDR2: KGHDR and SFDVKD. V lost 5 bases, J lost 2 bases, and 8 bases lay in between. CDR3 sequence: CATSGAGNTEAFF. The CDR3 DNA reads as TGTGCCACCAGTGGGGCAGGCAACACTGAAGCTTTCTTT.

The V call is TRBV27, the J call TRBJ2-7; 7 bases fit TRBD2. In germline, CDR1 is MNHEY, CDR2 SMNVEV (reference sequence). The V segment lost 6 bases and the J segment 3 bases; nucleotides outside the gene matches: 8. The CDR3 runs 14 residues. The CDR3 bases are TGTGCCAGCAGCCCAACTAGCGAGTTCTACGAGCAGTACTTC. Translated, it gives CASSPTSEFYEQYF.

V is TRBV2 and J is TRBJ2-7; TRBD2 might be the D (5 bases). CDR3 length equals 13 residues. Germline V gene data show CDR1 as SNHLY and CDR2 as FYNNEI. The V end lost 4 bases, the J end lost 1 base, and 8 bases lay between the germline ends. DNA of the CDR3: TGTGCCAGCAGTGCTGGGAGATCCTACGAGCAGTACTTC. This translates into CASSAGRSYEQYF.

The chain carries TRBV19 and TRBJ2-1; 9 positions agree with TRBD2. The CDR3 is made up of 15 amino acids. Looked up from germline, CDR1 is LNHDA and CDR2 is SQIVND (reference sequence). Losses at the gene ends were 3 bases for V and 6 bases for J; bases not matched to a gene: 6. In nucleotides, the CDR3 is TGTGCCAGTAGTATCGGCGGGAGGGCCCTCAATGAGCAGTTCTTC. As protein: CASSIGGRALNEQFF.

The chain joins TRBV27 to TRBJ1-2; 8 positions agree with TRBD1. The junction had 12 bases not matched to a gene; V was cut back by 7 bases and J by 8 bases. CDR3 length equals 14 residues. CDR1 MNHEY and CDR2 SMNVEV come from the germline V gene (reference sequence). CDR3 coding DNA: TGTGCCAGCAATTCCAGGACAGGGTTGGACGGCTACACCTTC. Amino acids: CASNSRTGLDGYTF.

The gene calls are TRBV5-6 and TRBJ2-1, with 7 bases aligning to TRBD1. The CDR3 has 16 residues. V gave up 0 bases and J gave up 3 bases; unmatched junction bases: 6. Germline V lookup: CDR1 SGHDT, CDR2 YYEEEE. The CDR3, as DNA: TGTGCCAGCAGCTTGGCCAGGGGGTTTGGCTACAATGAGCAGTTCTTC. Its translation: CASSLARGFGYNEQFF.

CDR3 residues: CASSPTPGQGYNEQFF. Written as DNA, the CDR3 is TGTGCCAGCAGCCCGACCCCGGGACAGGGGTACAATGAGCAGTTCTTC. This rearrangement joins TRBV13 to TRBJ2-1; TRBD1 matches 10 bases. V lost 5 bases, J lost 4 bases, and 8 bases stayed unmatched. The CDR3 loop spans 16 amino acids. CDR1 and CDR2 from the germline V gene are PRHDT and FYEKMQ (reference sequence).

The CDR3 is CASRPGTNTGELFF. The CDR3 nucleotides are TGTGCCAGCAGGCCAGGGACGAACACCGGGGAGCTGTTTTTT. The chain joins TRBV7-2 to TRBJ2-2; D possibly corresponds to TRBD1 (5 bases). Per the germline V gene, CDR1 is SGHTA and CDR2 is FQGNSA. The CDR3 is 14 amino acids. Deletions cut 6 bases from V and 0 bases from J, with 8 bases between.

The CDR3 coding sequence is TGTGCCAGTACCCCGGGACTCCGGGATTCGGGAAACACCATATATTTT. Protein: CASTPGLRDSGNTIYF. The genes are TRBV19 and TRBJ1-3; possibly TRBD1 for D (5 bases). This CDR3 is built from 16 residues. Trimming pared 7 bases from V and 4 bases from J, leaving 20 bases between. From germline, CDR1 is LNHDA and CDR2 SQIVND (reference sequence).

The CDR3 loop is CASSHPIPGLAGGQETQYF. The CDR3, as DNA: TGTGCCAGCAGCCACCCCATTCCCGGCCTAGCGGGGGGACAAGAGACCCAGTACTTC. The chain couples TRBV4-2 to TRBJ2-5, with 11 bases fitting TRBD2. With V trimmed by 3 bases and J by 2 bases, 14 bases remained unmatched. Germline V lookup: CDR1 LGHNA, CDR2 YNFKEQ. CDR3 length equals 19 residues.